A single sample is the source of the 5 T cell receptor beta chains below, sequenced in a study of blood T cell repertoires in COVID-19. Only in-frame clones appear in the TCRdb table, and some are missing; sequencing was by immunoSEQ multiplex PCR. The sample lists 300,000 to 400,000 clones, 87% seen once, with over 6% in the top ten. The sequencing sample was made of peripheral blood. The origin of the receptors is a woman in her forties or fifties with COVID-19, enrolled during active disease.

The chain employs TRBV6-5 and TRBJ2-2; 7 bases map to TRBD1. This CDR3 region has 15 residues. The V and J ends lost 5 bases and 2 bases, in that order; junction bases with no gene match: 5. In germline, CDR1 is MNHEY, CDR2 SVGAGI. CDR3 DNA sequence: TGTGCCAGCAGTAGGGGACAGAAAAACACCGGGGAGCTGTTTTTT. It specifies CASSRGQKNTGELFF.

The chain combines TRBV6-1 with TRBJ1-5, with 7 bases aligning to TRBD1. Germline-derived CDR1 and CDR2 are MNHNS and SASEGT. The J segment lost 6 bases and the V segment lost 3 bases, leaving 8 bases of the junction unmatched. The CDR3 runs 15 residues. CDR3 coding DNA: TGTGCCAGCAGTGATTTCGGGACAGCCTCTCAGCCCCAGCATTTT. The encoded protein is CASSDFGTASQPQHF.

The chain combines TRBV11-2 with TRBJ2-3; 8 bases align to TRBD2. Per germline, CDR1 SGHAT and CDR2 FQNNGV. After removal of 5 bases from V and 8 bases from J, the junction contained 15 bases not matched to a gene. CDR3 length: 16 amino acids. Here the CDR3 reads CASSLMLISGKVTQYF. CDR3 in DNA: TGTGCCAGCAGCCTAATGCTGATTAGCGGGAAAGTTACGCAGTATTTT.

This clone occurred a few times. This sequence joins TRBV10-3 and TRBJ1-1; TRBD1 matches 8 bases. V trimming: 7 bases; J trimming: 1 base; junction bases outside the gene matches: 5. Germline V gives CDR1 ENHRY, CDR2 SYGVKD. The CDR3 loop spans 14 amino acids. The CDR3 loop reads CAIKAGGANTEAFF. The CDR3 DNA is TGTGCCATCAAGGCAGGGGGCGCGAACACTGAAGCTTTCTTT.

This clone came up once. This sequence joins TRBV19 and TRBJ1-1, with unresolved D. This CDR3 contains 13 residues. V gave up 7 bases and J gave up 5 bases, with 14 bases separating them. Germline V CDR1 and CDR2: LNHDA, SQIVND (reference sequence). The CDR3 sequence: CASINPGHTEAFF. The CDR3 DNA sequence: TGTGCCAGTATTAATCCGGGTCATACTGAAGCTTTCTTT.